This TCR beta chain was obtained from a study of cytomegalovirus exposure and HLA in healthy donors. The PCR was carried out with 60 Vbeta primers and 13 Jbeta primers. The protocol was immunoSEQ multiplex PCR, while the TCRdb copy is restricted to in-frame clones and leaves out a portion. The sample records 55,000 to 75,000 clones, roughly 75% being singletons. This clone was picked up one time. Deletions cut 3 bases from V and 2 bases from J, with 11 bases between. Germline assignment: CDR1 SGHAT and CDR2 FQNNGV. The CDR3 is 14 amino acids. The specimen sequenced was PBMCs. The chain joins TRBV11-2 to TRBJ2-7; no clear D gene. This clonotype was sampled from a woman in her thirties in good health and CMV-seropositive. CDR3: CASSFATVTYEQYF. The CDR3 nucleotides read TGTGCCAGCAGCTTCGCGACTGTGACCTACGAGCAGTACTTC.